Below, 5 T cell receptor beta chains from the same sample are listed, as sequenced in a study of blood T cell repertoires in COVID-19. The table came from immunoSEQ multiplex PCR; TCRdb's copy has only in-frame clones and leaves some out. The table lists 250,000 or so clones, 85% to 90% of them singletons. Sequenced: peripheral blood. These receptors were collected from a woman aged 40-49 years who had recovered from COVID-19.

This chain joins TRBV5-1 and TRBJ2-1, with TRBD2 matching over 7 bases. Trimming removed 4 bases from V and 2 bases from J; junction bases left unmatched: 9. Germline CDR1 reads SGHRS; CDR2 reads YFSETQ. The CDR3 is made up of 16 amino acids. Written as DNA, the CDR3 is TGCGCCAGCAGCGGGGGGGACGGCGGAACCTACAATGAGCAGTTCTTC. The encoded protein is CASSGGDGGTYNEQFF.

This rearrangement joins TRBV30 to TRBJ2-1; no clear D gene. V dropped 0 bases and J dropped 15 bases, with 15 bases sitting between them. Germline V CDR1 and CDR2: GTSNPN, SVGIG (reference sequence). This CDR3 spans 12 amino acids. In DNA, the CDR3 is TGTGCCTGGAGTGTCTCGGTGAATAATCGGTTCTTC. It translates to CAWSVSVNNRFF.

This chain links TRBV11-2 with TRBJ2-5; 8 positions agree with TRBD2. The CDR3 has 16 residues. V shed 3 bases and J 1 base; nucleotides not matched to a gene: 7. The germline V gene encodes CDR1 SGHAT and CDR2 FQNNGV. Here the CDR3 DNA reads TGTGCCAGCAGCTTCGGGTTAGCGGGACTCCAAGAGACCCAGTACTTC. It encodes CASSFGLAGLQETQYF.

This chain links TRBV4-3 with TRBJ1-2; D gene unclear. The ends were cut back, 4 bases at V and 2 bases at J, with 14 bases in the middle. From germline, CDR1 is LGHNA and CDR2 YSLEER. The CDR3 totals 15 residues. The CDR3 DNA follows: TGCGCCAGCAGCCGAGACCCCGGGGAAAACTATGGCTACACCTTC. It encodes CASSRDPGENYGYTF.

The rearrangement joins TRBV2 to TRBJ1-2, with 9 bases aligning to TRBD1. The CDR3 extends over 14 amino acids. With V trimmed by 5 bases and J by 7 bases, 8 bases remained unmatched. Per the germline V gene, CDR1 is SNHLY and CDR2 is FYNNEI. The CDR3 DNA reads as TGTGCCAGCAGTTCCACAGGGGGCCTGGGTGGCTACACCTTC. Protein: CASSSTGGLGGYTF.